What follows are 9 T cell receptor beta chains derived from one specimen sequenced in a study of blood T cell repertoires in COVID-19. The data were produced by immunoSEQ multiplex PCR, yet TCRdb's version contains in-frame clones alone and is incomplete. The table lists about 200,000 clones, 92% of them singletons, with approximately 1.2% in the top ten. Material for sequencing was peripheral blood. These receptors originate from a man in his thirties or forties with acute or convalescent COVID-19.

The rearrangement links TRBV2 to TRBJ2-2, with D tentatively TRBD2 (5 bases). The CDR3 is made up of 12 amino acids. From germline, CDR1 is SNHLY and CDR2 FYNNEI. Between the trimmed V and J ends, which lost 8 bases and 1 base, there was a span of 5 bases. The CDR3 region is CASRGNTGELFF. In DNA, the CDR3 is TGTGCCAGCCGGGGGAACACCGGGGAGCTGTTTTTT.

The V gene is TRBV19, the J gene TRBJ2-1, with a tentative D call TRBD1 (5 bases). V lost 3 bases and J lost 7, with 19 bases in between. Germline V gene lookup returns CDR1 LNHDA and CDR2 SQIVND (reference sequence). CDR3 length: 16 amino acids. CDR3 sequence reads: CASSMDWRRQRNEQFF. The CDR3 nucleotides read TGTGCCAGTAGTATGGATTGGCGGAGACAGAGGAATGAGCAGTTCTTC.

In DNA, the CDR3 is TGTGCCTGGAGTGTTCAGGATACGCAGTATTTT. It specifies CAWSVQDTQYF. The V and J genes are TRBV30 and TRBJ2-3; D gene ambiguous. This CDR3 is 11 amino acids long. The germline V and J ends were trimmed by 0 bases and 6 bases, with 4 bases remaining between them. Looked up from germline, CDR1 is GTSNPN and CDR2 is SVGIG (reference sequence). Looking up the rest from reference TRBV30 and TRBJ2-3 gives the full variable domain: SQTIHQWPATLVQPVGSPLSLECTVEGTSNPNLYWYRQAAGRGLQLLFYSVGIGQISSEVPQNLSASRPQDRQFILSSKKLLLSDSGFYLCAWSVQDTQYFGPGTRLTVL.

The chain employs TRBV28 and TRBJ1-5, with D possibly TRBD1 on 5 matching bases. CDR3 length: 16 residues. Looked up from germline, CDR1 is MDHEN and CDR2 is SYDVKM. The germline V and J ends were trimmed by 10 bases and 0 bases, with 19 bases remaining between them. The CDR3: CATIGAGKNSNQPQHF. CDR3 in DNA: TGTGCCACCATTGGGGCAGGGAAGAATAGCAATCAGCCCCAGCATTTT.

CDR3 bases: TGTGCCAGCAGTCGGGACAGTCAGGGCACTGAAGCTTTCTTT. Amino acid sequence: CASSRDSQGTEAFF. The chain recombines TRBV6-6 with TRBJ1-1, with 7 positions matching TRBD1. The CDR3 sequence is 14 residues long. The germline V gene encodes CDR1 MNHNY and CDR2 SVGAGI (reference sequence). V shed 5 bases, J shed 4 bases, and the junction held 7 bases outside the gene matches.

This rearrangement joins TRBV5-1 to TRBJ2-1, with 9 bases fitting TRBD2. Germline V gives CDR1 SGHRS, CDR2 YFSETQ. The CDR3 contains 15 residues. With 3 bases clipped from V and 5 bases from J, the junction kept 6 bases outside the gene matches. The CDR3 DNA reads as TGCGCCAGCAGCTGGGGGGTAGCGGGAGACAATGAGCAGTTCTTC. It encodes CASSWGVAGDNEQFF.

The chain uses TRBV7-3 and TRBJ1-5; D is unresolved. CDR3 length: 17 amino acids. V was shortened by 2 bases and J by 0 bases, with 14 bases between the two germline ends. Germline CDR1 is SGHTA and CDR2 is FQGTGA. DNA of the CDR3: TGTGCCAGCAGCTTAGGGAGACTCAGGTATAGCAATCAGCCCCAGCATTTT. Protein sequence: CASSLGRLRYSNQPQHF. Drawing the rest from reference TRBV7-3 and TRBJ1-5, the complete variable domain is GAGVSQTPSNKVTEKGKYVELRCDPISGHTALYWYRQSLGQGPEFLIYFQGTGAADDSGLPNDRFFAVRPEGSVSTLKIQRTERGDSAVYLCASSLGRLRYSNQPQHFGDGTRLSIL.

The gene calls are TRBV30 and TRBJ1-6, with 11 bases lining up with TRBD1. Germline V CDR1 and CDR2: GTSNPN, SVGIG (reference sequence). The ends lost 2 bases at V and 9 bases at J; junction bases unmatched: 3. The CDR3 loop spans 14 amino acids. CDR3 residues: CAWSPGQGGSPLHF. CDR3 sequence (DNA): TGTGCCTGGAGTCCGGGACAGGGGGGTTCACCCCTCCACTTT.

CDR3 sequence (DNA): TGTGCCAGCAGCTCCTCCGGGACAGCTGGTGAAAAACTGTTTTTT. It yields the protein CASSSSGTAGEKLFF. The V and J genes are TRBV5-4 and TRBJ1-4; 7 nucleotides align to TRBD1. Germline trimming cut 3 bases from V and 7 bases from J; bases unmatched to any gene: 9. Germline values: CDR1 SGHNT, CDR2 YYREEE (reference sequence). This CDR3 region has 15 residues.